Listed here are 18 T cell receptor beta chains from one sample, sequenced in a study of blood T cell repertoires in COVID-19. The assay was immunoSEQ multiplex PCR, and TCRdb's table has in-frame clones only and misses some. This table has approximately 290,000 clones, 89% appearing once. Specimen: peripheral blood. These TCRs come from a woman aged 60-75 years with acute or convalescent COVID-19.

V and J are TRBV7-2 and TRBJ2-2, with TRBD1 matching 7 bases. The CDR3 loop spans 18 amino acids. Germline trimming cut 7 bases from V and 0 bases from J; bases unmatched to any gene: 14. Germline V gives CDR1 SGHTA, CDR2 FQGNSA. CDR3 nucleotides: TGTGCCAGCACCAAGAGTAGCACCGGGACAGCGAACACCGGGGAGCTGTTTTTT. Its protein is CASTKSSTGTANTGELFF.

The V and J genes are TRBV28 and TRBJ1-2; TRBD1 agrees at 8 bases. The CDR3 is 15 residues long. Looked up from germline, CDR1 is MDHEN and CDR2 is SYDVKM. V was pared by 4 bases and J by 4 bases, with 8 bases of the junction left unmatched. As DNA, the CDR3 is TGTGCCAGCAGTTCGGGGGTGACAGGGGTCTATGGCTACACCTTC. As protein: CASSSGVTGVYGYTF.

This chain links TRBV10-3 with TRBJ2-5, with 7 bases lining up with TRBD1. V trimming: 3 bases; J trimming: 2 bases; junction bases outside the gene matches: 6. From germline, CDR1 is ENHRY and CDR2 SYGVKD. This CDR3 spans 15 amino acids. The CDR3 reads CAISDPDRTQETQYF. The CDR3 DNA follows: TGTGCCATCAGTGATCCGGACAGGACACAAGAGACCCAGTACTTC.

This clone was observed a single time. The V and J genes are TRBV7-2 and TRBJ1-6; 9 bases map to TRBD1. The CDR3 runs to 18 residues. The trim removed 6 bases at V and 2 bases at J, leaving 11 bases unmatched. Per the germline V gene, CDR1 is SGHTA and CDR2 is FQGNSA. The CDR3 sequence: CASRKAAGQGPYNSPLHF. The CDR3 DNA follows: TGTGCCAGCAGGAAAGCGGCGGGACAGGGTCCCTATAATTCACCCCTCCACTTT.

V and J are TRBV5-6 and TRBJ1-5; no definite D call. From germline, CDR1 is SGHDT and CDR2 YYEEEE. This CDR3 has 15 residues. V shed 4 bases and J shed 0 bases, with 11 bases lying between them. The chain's CDR3 is CASSPVGGSNQPQHF. The CDR3 DNA reads TGTGCCAGCAGCCCGGTCGGCGGTAGCAATCAGCCCCAGCATTTT.

This chain joins TRBV5-4 and TRBJ2-7; D is unclear. The CDR3 spans 14 residues. Germline assignment: CDR1 SGHNT and CDR2 YYREEE (reference sequence). Trimming shortened V by 4 bases and J by 5 bases, and 16 bases separated the two germline ends. CDR3 DNA sequence: TGTGCCAGCAGCCTTGGGCCCTTCGGTCACGAGCAGTACTTC. It encodes CASSLGPFGHEQYF.

This sequence joins TRBV6-5 and TRBJ1-2; no clear D. Germline V gene lookup returns CDR1 MNHEY and CDR2 SVGAGI. V lost 0 bases, J lost 0 bases, and 8 bases lay in between. The CDR3 extends over 15 amino acids. This CDR3 reads CASSYSGGPNYGYTF. As DNA, the CDR3 is TGTGCCAGCAGTTACTCCGGCGGCCCTAACTATGGCTACACCTTC.

The chain employs TRBV9 and TRBJ2-5; possibly TRBD2 for D (7 bases). V lost 0 bases to trimming and J lost 5 bases, with 14 bases between them. The CDR3 extends over 15 amino acids. Germline V gene data show CDR1 as SGDLS and CDR2 as YYNGEE. In DNA, the CDR3 is TGTGCCAGCAGCGTAGCTACAGGGCGGGGGGAGACCCAGTACTTC. It yields the protein CASSVATGRGETQYF.

The chain combines TRBV27 with TRBJ1-2, with D tentatively TRBD1 (6 bases). Germline V lookup: CDR1 MNHEY, CDR2 SMNVEV (reference sequence). The CDR3 has 12 amino acids. Trimming took off 5 bases at V and 4 bases at J, with 8 bases between the two ends. CDR3 sequence: CASSARGYGYTF. CDR3 nucleotides: TGTGCCAGCAGTGCCAGGGGCTATGGCTACACCTTC.

This clone appeared a single time. Here the CDR3 reads CATSDEGEANTGELFF. The CDR3 DNA sequence: TGTGCCACCAGTGATGAAGGGGAGGCGAACACCGGGGAGCTGTTTTTT. The chain is built from TRBV24-1 and TRBJ2-2; the D gene is possibly TRBD2 (6 bases). In germline, CDR1 is KGHDR, CDR2 SFDVKD. Trimming cost V 3 bases and J 0 bases, with 10 bases left between them. The length of the CDR3 is 16 residues.

There are a few counts of this clone. The chain has TRBV7-2 and TRBJ2-5; D is ambiguous. CDR1 is SGHTA, CDR2 FQGNSA, per germline. This CDR3 region has 13 residues. Trimming stripped 2 bases from V and 5 bases from J, with 9 bases between. The CDR3 loop is CASSLQNYETQYF. Here the CDR3 DNA reads TGTGCCAGCAGCTTACAGAACTACGAGACCCAGTACTTC.

The V call is TRBV29-1, the J call TRBJ1-1; D remains unclear. Germline CDR1 SQVTM, CDR2 ANQGSEA. Trimming took off 2 bases at V and 2 bases at J, with 12 bases between the two ends. The CDR3 totals 14 residues. The DNA of the CDR3 is TGCAGCGTTGAAATTCCAGGCTTTAACACTGAAGCTTTCTTT. Protein product: CSVEIPGFNTEAFF.

The chain couples TRBV19 to TRBJ2-6, with 9 bases lining up with TRBD1. This CDR3 has 19 amino acids. The V and J ends lost 1 base and 0 bases, in that order; junction bases with no gene match: 7. The germline V gene encodes CDR1 LNHDA and CDR2 SQIVND (reference sequence). In nucleotides, the CDR3 is TGTGCCAGTAGTATAGGTTCGGGGACAGGGAGCTCTGGGGCCAACGTCCTGACTTTC. The encoded protein is CASSIGSGTGSSGANVLTF.

In nucleotides, the CDR3 is TGTGCCAGCAGCTTGCGAGGGCTGATAAATTCACCCCTCCACTTT. Protein product: CASSLRGLINSPLHF. The V call is TRBV5-6, the J call TRBJ1-6; D is unresolved. Germline lookup yields CDR1 SGHDT and CDR2 YYEEEE. This CDR3 has 15 amino acids. V lost 1 base and J 7 bases, leaving 12 bases between the germline ends.

The V and J genes are TRBV19 and TRBJ2-3, with 9 bases matching TRBD1. The V gene's germline CDR1 is LNHDA and CDR2 SQIVND (reference sequence). The CDR3 is made up of 17 amino acids. V trimming: 4 bases; J trimming: 1 base; junction bases outside the gene matches: 9. The CDR3: CASSRLQGAWGTDTQYF. CDR3 nucleotide sequence: TGTGCCAGTAGTAGATTACAGGGGGCCTGGGGCACAGATACGCAGTATTTT.

The J gene is TRBJ2-3, the V gene TRBV2, with D tentatively TRBD2 (6 bases). Trimming took off 3 bases at V and 0 bases at J, with 10 bases between the two ends. CDR3 length: 15 amino acids. From germline, CDR1 is SNHLY and CDR2 FYNNEI. The CDR3 sequence: CASSELATSTDTQYF. DNA for the CDR3: TGTGCCAGCAGTGAGCTAGCGACGAGCACAGATACGCAGTATTTT.

This chain uses TRBV27 with TRBJ1-2; D is unresolved. Trimming pared 10 bases from V and 11 bases from J, leaving 32 bases between. Germline CDR1 reads MNHEY; CDR2 reads SMNVEV (reference sequence). This CDR3 contains 16 residues. CDR3 DNA: TGTGCCACCGGGGATAGTGGAGGATATGGCCCATTTGGGTACACCTTC. The encoded protein is CATGDSGGYGPFGYTF.

V and J are TRBV5-6 and TRBJ2-1, with D perhaps TRBD2 (5 bases). Trimming took off 1 base at V and 2 bases at J, with 7 bases between the two ends. Germline V gives CDR1 SGHDT, CDR2 YYEEEE. CDR3 size: 14 residues. In DNA, the CDR3 is TGTGCCAGCAGCTTGAGACTAACCTACAATGAGCAGTTCTTC. It translates to CASSLRLTYNEQFF. The full variable domain, completed using reference TRBV5-6 and TRBJ2-1, is DAGVTQSPTHLIKTRGQQVTLRCSPKSGHDTVSWYQQALGQGPQFIFQYYEEEERQRGNFPDRFSGHQFPNYSSELNVNALLLGDSALYLCASSLRLTYNEQFFGPGTRLTVL.